This T cell receptor beta chain is drawn from a study of response to subunit inactivated influenza vaccine. Points from the study as a whole: The study's authors posited that every seasonal influenza vaccination enlists few new T cells.

This clonotype turned up a few times. Its matching antigen is unknown. TCRdb itself ran the RT-PCR reads through MiXCR, one entry per CDR3 protein. The data hold hundreds of thousands of distinct CDR3 sequences, with more than 11% observed a single time. The V end was cut by 1 base, the J end by 0 bases, with 9 bases between. The CDR3 extends over 15 amino acids. CDR1 and CDR2 (germline): SGHTA, FQGNSA. This sequence originates from a middle-aged man who received an inactivated influenza vaccine. The sequencing here drew on PBMCs from blood, taken less than 15 days before vaccination. V usage is TRBV7-2 and J usage is TRBJ1-1; D remains unclear. CDR3 amino acids: CASSLVRVMNTEAFF. In DNA, the CDR3 is TGTGCCAGCAGCTTAGTTAGGGTAATGAACACTGAAGCTTTCTTT.